These 10 T cell receptor beta chains share one sample of origin, sequenced in a study of blood T cell repertoires in COVID-19. The method was immunoSEQ multiplex PCR; TCRdb's version includes in-frame clones alone and lacks a portion of them. The table shows over 350,000 clones, with 75% to 90% occurring only once. Sequenced sample: peripheral blood. These receptor sequences come from a woman in her 30s with acute or convalescent COVID-19.

The gene calls are TRBV19 and TRBJ2-1, with TRBD1 identical over 8 bases. The trim removed 5 bases at V and 5 bases at J, leaving 5 bases unmatched. Germline V gene lookup returns CDR1 LNHDA and CDR2 SQIVND (reference sequence). The CDR3 is made up of 14 amino acids. The CDR3 is CASSPTGVNNEQFF. The CDR3 region has the DNA TGTGCCAGTAGTCCGACAGGGGTGAACAATGAGCAGTTCTTC. Complete variable domain (other parts from reference TRBV19 and TRBJ2-1): DGGITQSPKYLFRKEGQNVTLSCEQNLNHDAMYWYRQDPGQGLRLIYYSQIVNDFQKGDIAEGYSVSREKKESFPLTVTSAQKNPTAFYLCASSPTGVNNEQFFGPGTRLTVL.

This chain connects TRBV5-1 to TRBJ2-3, with TRBD2 matching over 8 bases. CDR1 and CDR2 from the germline V gene are SGHRS and YFSETQ. V was pared by 4 bases and J by 1 base, with 8 bases of the junction left unmatched. The CDR3 has 16 amino acids. In DNA form, the CDR3 reads TGCGCCAGCAGCGCGGGCAATAGCGGGGGCACAGATACGCAGTATTTT. Translated: CASSAGNSGGTDTQYF.

This clone was recorded once. CDR3 in amino acids: CASSNSGGAFSEETQYF. The DNA of the CDR3 is TGTGCCAGCAGCAATAGCGGGGGGGCTTTTTCAGAAGAGACCCAGTACTTC. The V call is TRBV7-9, the J call TRBJ2-5; the match to TRBD2 covers 11 bases. This CDR3 spans 17 amino acids. CDR1 and CDR2 (germline): SEHNR, FQNEAQ (reference sequence). The junction had 11 bases not matched to a gene; V was cut back by 5 bases and J by 3 bases. Based on the CDR3 plus reference TRBV7-9 and TRBJ2-5, the full variable domain is DTGVSQNPRHKITKRGQNVTFRCDPISEHNRLYWYRQTLGQGPEFLTYFQNEAQLEKSRLLSDRFSAERPKGSFSTLEIQRTEQGDSAMYLCASSNSGGAFSEETQYFGPGTRLLVL.

The chain carries TRBV24-1 and TRBJ2-7, with D possibly being TRBD1 (6 bases). CDR1 is KGHDR, CDR2 SFDVKD, per germline. V was trimmed by 5 bases and J by 4 bases, leaving 20 bases between them. The CDR3 has 16 residues. This CDR3 is CATSGPPPGHRYEQYF. CDR3 sequence (DNA): TGTGCCACCAGTGGTCCCCCGCCGGGACACCGTTACGAGCAGTACTTC.

The chain carries TRBV6-4 and TRBJ1-2, with D perhaps matching TRBD1 (6 bases). V lost 6 bases to trimming and J lost 1 base, with 30 bases between them. Germline assignment: CDR1 MRHNA and CDR2 SNTAGT. The CDR3 runs 20 residues. CDR3 nucleotides: TGTGCCAGCAGGATAACCTGCGACAGGAGGCCCTGTTGGCTTAACTATGGCTACACCTTC. Translated: CASRITCDRRPCWLNYGYTF.

The J gene is TRBJ2-3, the V gene TRBV30; D is possibly TRBD2 (6 bases). Trimming removed 0 bases at V and 6 bases at J, with 13 bases between. The CDR3 is 14 residues long. Per germline, CDR1 GTSNPN and CDR2 SVGIG (reference sequence). The CDR3 protein is CAWSVRRRVDTQYF. The DNA for the CDR3 is TGTGCCTGGAGTGTAAGACGGAGGGTGGATACGCAGTATTTT.

The chain links TRBV27 to TRBJ2-7; no firm D call. V lost 0 bases, J lost 7 bases, and 10 bases lay in between. The germline V gene encodes CDR1 MNHEY and CDR2 SMNVEV (reference sequence). CDR3 length: 13 residues. The CDR3 DNA reads TGTGCCAGCAGTTTATCGGCTGGCTTGGAGCAGTACTTC. This translates into CASSLSAGLEQYF.

The chain combines TRBV5-6 with TRBJ1-6; TRBD1 aligns across 8 bases. This CDR3 has 16 residues. The V and J ends lost 4 bases and 6 bases, in that order; junction bases with no gene match: 9. Germline V gene data show CDR1 as SGHDT and CDR2 as YYEEEE. CDR3 in DNA: TGTGCCAGCAGCCCCTTTGCCAGGGGGCTTAATTCACCCCTCCACTTT. This sequence encodes CASSPFARGLNSPLHF. Full variable domain (remainder filled in from reference TRBV5-6 and TRBJ1-6): DAGVTQSPTHLIKTRGQQVTLRCSPKSGHDTVSWYQQALGQGPQFIFQYYEEEERQRGNFPDRFSGHQFPNYSSELNVNALLLGDSALYLCASSPFARGLNSPLHFGNGTRLTVT.

This chain connects TRBV6-5 to TRBJ1-6; 7 bases align to TRBD1. The CDR3 consists of 15 residues. Germline loops: CDR1 MNHEY, CDR2 SVGAGI. V dropped 6 bases and J dropped 7; count of bases not matched to a gene: 9. CDR3 in amino acids: CASSLLRDRNSPLHF. The CDR3 DNA follows: TGTGCCAGCAGCTTACTCCGGGACAGAAATTCACCCCTCCACTTT.

This clone was found once. The chain carries TRBV2 and TRBJ1-6; a weak D match, TRBD1 (5 bases). Trimming took 5 bases from V and 8 from J, leaving 28 bases between them. This CDR3 contains 19 residues. In germline, CDR1 is SNHLY, CDR2 FYNNEI. In DNA, the CDR3 is TGTGCCAGCAGTCGCAGGGTTCGTGGGATATCTGACCTGGATTCACCCCTCCACTTT. Translating it yields CASSRRVRGISDLDSPLHF.